This T cell receptor beta chain originates from a study of blood T cells in healthy people across ages. A second about 6 to 12 cycle PCR used barcoded and J-beta primers. MiXCR, run by TCRdb on the 5' RACE reads, gives a single entry per CDR3 protein. The table shows fewer than 600,000 distinct CDR3 sequences, with about 26% occurring only once. The V end was cut by 0 bases, the J end by 9 bases, with 9 bases between. Germline lookup yields CDR1 MRHNA and CDR2 SNTAGT. The CDR3 length is 13 residues. These data were likewise used in another study, on T cells of mothers and their children.

This TCR derives from a boy aged 2-15 years in good health. The specimen sequenced was blood. The chain employs TRBV6-4 and TRBJ2-1; perhaps TRBD2 as D (7 bases). The CDR3 coding sequence is TGTGCCAGCAGTGACTCAGGGGGGGTTGAGCAGTTCTTC. This encodes CASSDSGGVEQFF.